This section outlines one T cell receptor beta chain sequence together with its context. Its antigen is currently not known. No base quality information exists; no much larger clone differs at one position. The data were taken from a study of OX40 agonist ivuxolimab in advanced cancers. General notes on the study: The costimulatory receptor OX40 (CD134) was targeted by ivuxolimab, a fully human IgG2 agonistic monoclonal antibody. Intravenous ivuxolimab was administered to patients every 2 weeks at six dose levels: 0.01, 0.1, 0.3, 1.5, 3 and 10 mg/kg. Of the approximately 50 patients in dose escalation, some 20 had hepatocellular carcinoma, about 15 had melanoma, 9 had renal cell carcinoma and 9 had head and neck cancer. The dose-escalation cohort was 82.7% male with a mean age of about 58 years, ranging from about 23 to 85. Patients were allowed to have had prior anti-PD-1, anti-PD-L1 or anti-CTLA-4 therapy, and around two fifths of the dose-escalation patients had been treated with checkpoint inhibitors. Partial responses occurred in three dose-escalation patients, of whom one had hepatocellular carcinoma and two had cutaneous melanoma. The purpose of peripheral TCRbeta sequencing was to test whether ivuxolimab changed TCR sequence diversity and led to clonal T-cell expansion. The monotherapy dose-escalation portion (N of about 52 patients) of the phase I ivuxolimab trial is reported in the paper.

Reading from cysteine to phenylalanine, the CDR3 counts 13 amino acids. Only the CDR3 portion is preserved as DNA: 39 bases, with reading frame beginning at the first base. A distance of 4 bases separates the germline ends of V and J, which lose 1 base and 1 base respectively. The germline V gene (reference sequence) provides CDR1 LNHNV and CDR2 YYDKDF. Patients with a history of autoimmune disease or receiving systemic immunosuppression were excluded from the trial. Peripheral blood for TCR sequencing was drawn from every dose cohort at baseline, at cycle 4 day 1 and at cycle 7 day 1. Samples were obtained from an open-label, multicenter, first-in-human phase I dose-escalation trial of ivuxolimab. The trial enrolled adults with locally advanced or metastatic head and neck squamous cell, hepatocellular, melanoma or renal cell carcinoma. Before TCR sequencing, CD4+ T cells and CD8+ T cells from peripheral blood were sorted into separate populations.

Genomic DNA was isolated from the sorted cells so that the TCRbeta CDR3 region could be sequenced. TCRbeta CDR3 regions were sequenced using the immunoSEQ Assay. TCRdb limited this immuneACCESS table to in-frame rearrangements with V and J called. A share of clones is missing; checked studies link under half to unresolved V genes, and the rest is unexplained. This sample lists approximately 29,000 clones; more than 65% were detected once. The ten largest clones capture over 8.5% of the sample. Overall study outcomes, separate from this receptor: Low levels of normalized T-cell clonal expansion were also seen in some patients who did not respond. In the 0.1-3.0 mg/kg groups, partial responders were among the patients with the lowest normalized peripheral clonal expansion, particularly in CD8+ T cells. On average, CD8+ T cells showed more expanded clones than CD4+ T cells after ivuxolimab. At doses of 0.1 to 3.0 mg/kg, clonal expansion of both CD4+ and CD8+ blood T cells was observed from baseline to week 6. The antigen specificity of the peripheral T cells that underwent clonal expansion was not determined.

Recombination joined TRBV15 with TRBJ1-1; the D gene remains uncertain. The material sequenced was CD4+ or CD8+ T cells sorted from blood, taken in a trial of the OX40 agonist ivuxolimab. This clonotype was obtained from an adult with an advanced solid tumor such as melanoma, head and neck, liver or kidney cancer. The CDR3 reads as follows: CATSRGQNTEAFF. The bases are TGTGCCACCAGCAGAGGACAGAACACTGAAGCTTTCTTT.